Given below is one T cell receptor (beta chain) in context. The antigen is not known. The sample originates from a study of shared clonotypes between healthy human individuals. Study-wide context: The cohort comprised a couple of women and a few men. Their ages spanned 18 to 49 years. Donors had three CD4 naive, three CD4 memory, two CD8 naive and one CD8 memory plate apiece.

Study findings and constraints: Naive subsets, compared against memory subsets, generally had larger estimated richness values. Non-shared clonotypes showed lower generation probabilities than clonotypes common to all four donors.

This table comes from immunoSEQ multiplex PCR, and its TCRdb copy is limited to in-frame clones, with some not included. The sample has approximately 1.1 million clones; about four fifths are singletons. CDR3 length: 16 residues. Germline-derived CDR1 and CDR2 are ENHRY and SYGVKD. The V end lost 0 bases, the J end lost 0 bases, and 10 bases lay between the germline ends. J is TRBJ2-3 and V is TRBV10-3; tentative D call: TRBD1 (5 bases). Sequenced input: memory CD4+ T cells from PBMCs. Subset noted: CD45RA-negative fraction. This TCR came from a man aged 18-30 years in good health. Some clones in this sample may be carry-over from other donors' samples. CDR3 in amino acids: CAISESAGQSTDTQYF. The CDR3 DNA follows: TGTGCCATCAGTGAGTCGGCAGGGCAAAGCACAGATACGCAGTATTTT.